These 13 T cell receptor beta chains were sequenced from one sample in a study of T cells in Graves' hyperthyroidism and ophthalmopathy. The source material, RNA transcripts, was used to amplify TCR beta CDR3 regions. Researchers ran a first-round RT-PCR on the TCR CDR3 using the HTBI primer set. From the multiplex PCR reads, TCRdb called clonotypes with MiXCR, one entry per CDR3 protein. The sample gives 550,000 to 650,000 distinct CDR3 sequences, about 14% of which show up once; under 7% is in the top ten. The sample taken for sequencing was blood. These receptors all stem from a woman aged 25 to 39 with Graves' hyperthyroidism that later progressed to Graves' ophthalmopathy.

This clonotype has at least ten counts. The J gene is TRBJ1-1, the V gene TRBV28, with D uncertain. Germline CDR1 MDHEN, CDR2 SYDVKM. The CDR3 has 15 residues. The V end was cut by 1 base, the J end by 0 bases, with 9 bases between. CDR3 DNA sequence: TGTGCCAGCAGTTTATTTTCCAATATGAACACTGAAGCTTTCTTT. Protein product: CASSLFSNMNTEAFF. Full variable domain (outside the CDR3, taken from reference TRBV28 and TRBJ1-1): DVKVTQSSRYLVKRTGEKVFLECVQDMDHENMFWYRQDPGLGLRLIYFSYDVKMKEKGDIPEGYSVSREKKERFSLILESASTNQTSMYLCASSLFSNMNTEAFFGQGTRLTVV.

This clonotype showed up many times. The CDR3 here is CASSSSGAFTDTQYF. CDR3 DNA: TGTGCCAGCAGCTCCAGCGGAGCCTTCACAGATACGCAGTATTTT. The chain employs TRBV7-9 and TRBJ2-3, with D tentatively TRBD2 (5 bases). CDR1 is SEHNR, CDR2 FQNEAQ, per germline (reference sequence). The CDR3 contains 15 residues. Trimming pared 4 bases from V and 2 bases from J, leaving 13 bases between.

There are many counts of this clonotype. This chain connects TRBV28 to TRBJ2-7; 9 bases line up with TRBD1. The CDR3 spans 19 residues. Germline CDR1 and CDR2: MDHEN and SYDVKM. V was clipped by 1 base and J by 2 bases; unmatched bases: 15. The CDR3 sequence: CASSLYGQGLDYIAYEQYF. The CDR3 coding sequence is TGTGCCAGCAGTTTATACGGACAGGGGCTGGATTATATTGCCTACGAGCAGTACTTC.

This clonotype was counted many times. The gene calls are TRBV12-3 or TRBV12-4 and TRBJ2-2, with TRBD2 matching 8 bases. The CDR3 has 18 residues. Trimming removed 3 bases from V and 0 bases from J; junction bases left unmatched: 9. The CDR3 bases are TGTGCCAGCAGTTTTCTCAGGTCCGGGAGGGCGAACACCGGGGAGCTGTTTTTT. Translating gives CASSFLRSGRANTGELFF.

This clonotype has more than one count but fewer than ten. The chain recombines TRBV25-1 with TRBJ1-6, with TRBD1 identical over 11 bases. Germline CDR1 MGHDK, CDR2 SYGVNS. Trimming cost V 4 bases and J 7 bases; bases outside gene matches: 12. The CDR3 is 18 amino acids. The CDR3: CASSAPRTGGLKNSPLHF. The CDR3 bases are TGTGCCAGCAGTGCACCTCGGACAGGGGGCCTAAAAAATTCACCCCTCCACTTT. The variable domain in full, completed from reference TRBV25-1 and TRBJ1-6, reads EADIYQTPRYLVIGTGKKITLECSQTMGHDKMYWYQQDPGMELHLIHYSYGVNSTEKGDLSSESTVSRIRTEHFPLTLESARPSHTSQYLCASSAPRTGGLKNSPLHFGNGTRLTVT.

This clonotype was detected many times. This chain connects TRBV12-3 or TRBV12-4 to TRBJ2-1; no reliable D call. The CDR3 has 16 amino acids. V lost 1 base to trimming and J lost 6 bases, with 16 bases between them. The CDR3 region is CASSLDRGVTSNEQFF. The CDR3 nucleotides read TGTGCCAGCAGTTTAGATCGTGGGGTTACCTCCAATGAGCAGTTCTTC.

This clonotype was detected only a few times. The chain combines TRBV4-2 with TRBJ1-3, with TRBD1 identical over 7 bases. V lost 4 bases, J lost 0 bases, and 9 bases stayed unmatched. CDR1 LGHNA and CDR2 YNFKEQ come from the germline V gene. This CDR3 is built from 17 residues. Written as DNA, the CDR3 is TGTGCCAGCAGCCGCTGGGACAGAAGTAGCTCTGGAAACACCATATATTTT. Residues: CASSRWDRSSSGNTIYF.

The chain uses TRBV12-3 or TRBV12-4 and TRBJ1-3; no clear D. The V end lost 8 bases, the J end lost 3 bases, and 8 bases lay between the germline ends. This CDR3 contains 12 residues. CDR3 sequence reads: CASPNDGNTIYF. The DNA for the CDR3 is TGTGCCAGCCCAAATGATGGAAACACCATATATTTT.

This clonotype showed up many times. The V call is TRBV29-1, the J call TRBJ2-2; TRBD1 matches 7 bases. Germline V gene sequence: CDR1 SQVTM, CDR2 ANQGSEA. V trimming: 5 bases; J trimming: 0 bases; junction bases outside the gene matches: 9. There are 16 residues in the CDR3. CDR3 protein: CSVILTGAANTGELFF. The CDR3, as DNA: TGCAGCGTTATCCTAACAGGGGCCGCGAACACCGGGGAGCTGTTTTTT.

In this sample, this clonotype turned up a few times. This chain links TRBV6-2 or TRBV6-3 with TRBJ2-1, with D perhaps matching TRBD2 (7 bases). CDR1 and CDR2 (germline): MNHEY, SVGEGT. V lost 6 bases to trimming and J lost 6 bases, with 18 bases between them. The CDR3 runs 15 residues. The CDR3 bases are TGTGCCAGCAGCACCAAGGGGGAGGGTAGCAATGAGCAGTTCTTC. Its protein product is CASSTKGEGSNEQFF.

The rearrangement joins TRBV7-3 to TRBJ2-3, with a weak D call TRBD1 (6 bases). Germline loops: CDR1 SGHTA, CDR2 FQGTGA. Trimming took 2 bases from V and 6 from J, leaving 9 bases between them. This CDR3 is built from 13 residues. This CDR3 is CASSLGDIDTQYF. The DNA of the CDR3 is TGTGCCAGCAGCTTAGGGGACATCGATACGCAGTATTTT.

This clonotype was recorded at least ten times. The chain couples TRBV7-2 to TRBJ2-7; D might be TRBD1 or TRBD2, each matching 5 bases. The V end lost 5 bases, the J end lost 5 bases, and 16 bases lay between the germline ends. In germline, CDR1 is SGHTA, CDR2 FQGNSA. The CDR3 has 14 amino acids. As DNA, the CDR3 is TGTGCCAGCAGCATGGGACGGAACAGCCACGAGCAGTACTTC. Translating gives CASSMGRNSHEQYF.

The rearrangement uses TRBV7-2 and TRBJ2-1; unclear D gene. With 5 bases removed from V and 8 bases from J, the gap between germline ends came to 13 bases. CDR1 is SGHTA, CDR2 FQGNSA, per germline. The CDR3 is made up of 13 amino acids. CDR3 loop: CASSLRIHDEQFF. The DNA of the CDR3 is TGTGCCAGCAGCCTGAGGATCCATGATGAGCAGTTCTTC.